A single sample is the source of the 5 T cell receptor beta chains below, sequenced in a study of T-cell reconstitution after alpha-beta-depleted transplantation in children. The authors prepared the TCRbeta library with unique molecular identifiers. TCRdb re-analysed the PCR reads in MiXCR, keeping a single row per CDR3 protein. The table shows about 200,000 distinct CDR3 sequences, with less than 15% occurring only once. The source material was PBMCs from the stem cell graft donor, sampled from the stem cell graft. The receptors originated from a human donor who donated a stem cell graft to a child with acute lymphoblastic leukemia.

At least ten counts were recorded for this clonotype. V and J are TRBV5-1 and TRBJ2-7; 10 nucleotides agree with TRBD2. Germline values: CDR1 SGHRS, CDR2 YFSETQ. V lost 1 base to trimming and J lost 5 bases; unmatched junction nucleotides: 9. CDR3 length equals 16 residues. CDR3 DNA sequence: TGCGCCAGCAGCTTGAGTCCTAGCGGGAGTGGCCACGAGCAGTACTTC. Encoded protein: CASSLSPSGSGHEQYF.

There are many counts of this clonotype. The genes are TRBV10-3 and TRBJ2-7; D is undetermined. Trimming pared 10 bases from V and 5 bases from J, leaving 18 bases between. CDR1 is ENHRY and CDR2 is SYGVKD in the germline V gene. This CDR3 region has 13 residues. CDR3 in amino acids: CATKSTASDEQYF. DNA for the CDR3: TGTGCCACAAAGAGCACGGCGTCGGACGAGCAGTACTTC.

Comment on this clonotype: A read error may be the cause here, since a much bigger clone is one base away. The final CDR3 position lacks the conserved phenylalanine or tryptophan, pointing to a likely read error. The chain couples TRBV12-3 or TRBV12-4 to TRBJ1-5; TRBD1 might be the D (6 bases). The CDR3 has 14 residues. V dropped 6 bases and J dropped 0 bases, with 9 bases sitting between them. Here the CDR3 reads CASSGQYSNQPQHL. Here the CDR3 DNA reads TGTGCCAGCAGCGGACAGTATAGCAATCAGCCCCAGCATTTG.

Many counts were recorded for this clonotype. This chain joins TRBV12-3 or TRBV12-4 and TRBJ2-1; 13 bases align to TRBD2. V lost 7 bases to trimming and J lost 10 bases; unmatched junction nucleotides: 10. This CDR3 comprises 15 residues. CDR3 in amino acids: CASKLAGGPGVEQFF. The CDR3 bases are TGTGCCAGCAAACTAGCGGGAGGGCCCGGGGTCGAGCAGTTCTTC.

This clonotype was detected many times. The chain recombines TRBV20-1 with TRBJ2-7; D possibly uses TRBD1 or TRBD2 (5 bases each). CDR3 length: 15 residues. V was clipped by 2 bases and J by 1 base, with 15 bases between them. The germline CDR1 and CDR2 sequences are DFQATT and SNEGSKA (reference sequence). CDR3 residues: CSARSGTGGSYEQYF. In nucleotides, the CDR3 is TGCAGTGCTAGATCGGGGACGGGCGGGTCCTACGAGCAGTACTTC.